The 22 T cell receptor beta chains below all came from one sample that was sequenced in a study of response to subunit inactivated influenza vaccine. TCRdb redid the calling of the RT-PCR reads with MiXCR, one entry per CDR3 protein. The sample contains roughly 500,000 distinct CDR3 sequences, under 30% of which appear only once. The sample also formed part of further work on T cells expressing NK-cell markers. That work contributes: The TCR beta cDNA came from 5'RACE template switching with UMIs.

The sequences come from CD4+ T cells sorted from PBMCs, collected 12 days after vaccination. These TCRs come from a man aged 45-60 years who received an inactivated influenza vaccine.

This clonotype was counted between two and nine times. The J gene is TRBJ2-2, the V gene TRBV7-3; D possibly corresponds to TRBD1 (5 bases). From germline, CDR1 is SGHTA and CDR2 FQGTGA. Deletions cut 5 bases from V and 0 bases from J, with 13 bases between. The CDR3 is 16 residues long. In DNA form, the CDR3 reads TGTGCCAGCAGCCCAGCCCGACAGTCGAACACCGGGGAGCTGTTTTTT. Residues: CASSPARQSNTGELFF.

This clonotype has a handful of counts. V gene TRBV24-1 combines with J gene TRBJ2-1; 7 bases are a match to TRBD1. The CDR3 is 16 amino acids. Germline CDR1 KGHDR, CDR2 SFDVKD. The junction had 12 bases not matched to a gene; V was cut back by 4 bases and J by 7 bases. CDR3 nucleotides: TGTGCCACCAGTGACCCCCCCGGGACAGACAGAAATGAGCAGTTCTTC. Encoded protein: CATSDPPGTDRNEQFF.

The table lists this clonotype with many counts. An end of the junction differs from the germline gene, which may be a read error. The rearrangement joins TRBV7-9 to TRBJ1-2; D unresolved. This CDR3 spans 14 amino acids. Germline lookup yields CDR1 SEHNR and CDR2 FQNEAQ (reference sequence). The CDR3 coding sequence is TGCGCCAGCAGCTTGGCGACGGCGAACTATGGCTACACCTTC. As protein: CASSLATANYGYTF.

The chain combines TRBV9 with TRBJ1-2; D may be TRBD1 (5 bases). Per the germline V gene, CDR1 is SGDLS and CDR2 is YYNGEE. The CDR3 is 13 residues long. Trimming removed 2 bases from V and 6 bases from J, with 11 bases in between. The CDR3 nucleotides read TGTGCCAGCAGCGTCAACGAGGGGAATGGCTACACCTTC. Its protein product is CASSVNEGNGYTF.

The rearrangement joins TRBV6-6 to TRBJ1-5, with D hard to call. This CDR3 region has 13 residues. Trimming cost V 2 bases and J 6 bases, with 8 bases left between them. CDR1 MNHNY and CDR2 SVGAGI come from the germline V gene (reference sequence). CDR3 region: CASSYLSGQPQHF. CDR3 bases: TGTGCCAGCAGTTACCTCAGCGGTCAGCCCCAGCATTTT.

This clonotype was recorded many times. This sequence joins TRBV7-2 and TRBJ1-1; weak D call: TRBD1 (5 bases). CDR1 and CDR2 from the germline V gene are SGHTA and FQGNSA. This CDR3 is built from 12 residues. V was cut by 5 bases and J by 10 bases, with 14 bases left in between. CDR3 bases: TGTGCCAGCAGCCCCGGGACGGGGAGAGCTTTCTTT. Protein sequence: CASSPGTGRAFF.

The rearrangement joins TRBV9 to TRBJ2-5; D is unresolved. Germline V CDR1 and CDR2: SGDLS, YYNGEE. The CDR3 is made up of 14 amino acids. Deletions cut 0 bases from V and 0 bases from J, with 6 bases between. The CDR3 DNA is TGTGCCAGCAGCGTAGATCTGTACCAAGAGACCCAGTACTTC. This sequence encodes CASSVDLYQETQYF.

This clonotype was observed many times. In DNA, the CDR3 is TGCGCCAGCAGCTTGGACAGGGGCGCGAACACCGGGGAGCTGTTTTTT. It specifies CASSLDRGANTGELFF. The chain has TRBV5-1 and TRBJ2-2; 7 bases align to TRBD1. CDR1 is SGHRS, CDR2 YFSETQ, per germline. V lost 0 bases and J lost 0; bases outside the gene matches: 2. The CDR3 is made up of 16 amino acids.

This clonotype was observed a few times. The chain joins TRBV6-5 to TRBJ2-1; maybe TRBD1 (5 bases). Germline V gene lookup returns CDR1 MNHEY and CDR2 SVGAGI. The CDR3 spans 15 residues. Trimming removed 0 bases from V and 5 bases from J, with 11 bases in between. DNA of the CDR3: TGTGCCAGCAGTTACTCGGGAAGGGGTAACAATGAGCAGTTCTTC. Translation gives CASSYSGRGNNEQFF.

The V gene is TRBV6-2 or TRBV6-3, the J gene TRBJ2-5; D may be TRBD2 (6 bases). The CDR3 runs 15 residues. Deletions cut 6 bases from V and 4 bases from J, with 18 bases between. In germline, CDR1 is MNHEY, CDR2 SVGEGT. In nucleotides, the CDR3 is TGTGCCAGCAGAGACGCGGGACTTATAGGAGAGACCCAGTACTTC. Encoded protein: CASRDAGLIGETQYF.

The chain joins TRBV7-6 to TRBJ2-5, with a weak D call TRBD2 (6 bases). Germline CDR1 is SGHVS and CDR2 is FNYEAQ. V lost 5 bases, J lost 1 base, and 11 bases lay in between. The CDR3 is 14 residues long. The CDR3 DNA is TGTGCCAGCAGCATGGGGGGAACCCAAGAGACCCAGTACTTC. Its protein product is CASSMGGTQETQYF.

This clonotype was seen more than once but under ten times. V and J are TRBV7-3 and TRBJ2-1; D possibly corresponds to TRBD2 (7 bases). The CDR3 is made up of 15 amino acids. Looked up from germline, CDR1 is SGHTA and CDR2 is FQGTGA. The V end lost 3 bases, the J end lost 8 bases, and 17 bases lay between the germline ends. The CDR3 here is CASSFSFGGGHEQFF. CDR3 nucleotides: TGTGCCAGCAGCTTCAGTTTTGGGGGGGGCCATGAGCAGTTCTTC.

The chain employs TRBV29-1 and TRBJ2-5; D is perhaps TRBD1 or TRBD2 (5 bases each). This CDR3 has 15 amino acids. Germline CDR1 and CDR2: SQVTM and ANQGSEA. The V end was cut by 4 bases, the J end by 4 bases, with 19 bases between. DNA for the CDR3: TGCAGCGTTGTAACGACGGGGACCACCGGAGAGACCCAGTACTTC. It specifies CSVVTTGTTGETQYF.

This clonotype was counted a few times. The chain joins TRBV15 to TRBJ2-3; 8 nucleotides match TRBD2. Trimming took 4 bases from V and 2 from J; bases not matched to a gene: 5. The CDR3 has 15 residues. Germline-derived CDR1 and CDR2 are LNHNV and YYDKDF (reference sequence). This chain's CDR3 is CATSKTSGFTDTQYF. The CDR3, as DNA: TGTGCCACCAGCAAAACTAGCGGCTTCACAGATACGCAGTATTTT.

This clonotype was detected many times. The genes are TRBV3-1 and TRBJ2-3, with TRBD2 matching 10 bases. CDR3 size: 16 residues. CDR1 and CDR2 from the germline V gene are LGHDT and YNNKEL (reference sequence). With V trimmed by 0 bases and J by 1 base, 1 base remained unmatched. The DNA for the CDR3 is TGTGCCAGCAGCCAAGAGCTAGCGGGGGGCACAGATACGCAGTATTTT. It yields the protein CASSQELAGGTDTQYF.

This chain uses TRBV20-1 with TRBJ1-5; TRBD1 might be the D (5 bases). Between the trimmed V and J ends, which lost 5 bases and 0 bases, there was a span of 11 bases. The CDR3 is 14 amino acids. Germline lookup yields CDR1 DFQATT and CDR2 SNEGSKA (reference sequence). The CDR3 region is CSAPQGFSNQPQHF. The CDR3 region has the DNA TGCAGTGCTCCCCAGGGTTTTAGCAATCAGCCCCAGCATTTT.

This clonotype has a count of ten or more. V gene TRBV18 combines with J gene TRBJ1-6; 8 bases line up with TRBD1. The CDR3 runs to 14 residues. CDR1 KGHSH and CDR2 LQKENI come from the germline V gene. V was pared by 3 bases and J by 6 bases, with 1 base of the junction left unmatched. This CDR3 reads CASSPDRVNSPLHF. For the CDR3, the DNA is TGTGCCAGCTCACCGGACAGGGTTAATTCACCCCTCCACTTT. Variable domain in full (rest from reference TRBV18 and TRBJ1-6): NAGVMQNPRHLVRRRGQEARLRCSPMKGHSHVYWYRQLPEEGLKFMVYLQKENIIDESGMPKERFSAEFPKEGPSILRIQQVVRGDSAAYFCASSPDRVNSPLHFGNGTRLTVT.

This clonotype was seen only a few times. CDR3 region: CASRYGLAVTYEQYF. The CDR3 coding sequence is TGTGCCAGCAGGTACGGACTAGCGGTTACCTACGAGCAGTACTTC. The chain is built from TRBV6-5 and TRBJ2-7; 10 nucleotides align to TRBD2. In germline, CDR1 is MNHEY, CDR2 SVGAGI. The trim removed 6 bases at V and 2 bases at J, leaving 7 bases unmatched. CDR3 length: 15 amino acids.

The chain combines TRBV7-2 with TRBJ2-7, with 9 nucleotides matching TRBD1. V lost 7 bases and J lost 5; bases outside the gene matches: 15. Per germline, CDR1 SGHTA and CDR2 FQGNSA. This CDR3 is built from 16 residues. CDR3 sequence: CASTTLPTGGQDEQYF. The CDR3 DNA reads as TGTGCCAGCACCACCTTACCGACAGGGGGTCAGGACGAGCAGTACTTC.

This clonotype was counted between two and nine times. This chain connects TRBV28 to TRBJ2-6; D might be TRBD1 or TRBD2, each matching 6 bases. The CDR3 spans 18 residues. The germline V gene encodes CDR1 MDHEN and CDR2 SYDVKM. V lost 6 bases, J lost 0 bases, and 18 bases lay in between. The CDR3, as DNA: TGTGCCAGCAGCCTAAGGGGGGCCCTCAGCTCTGGGGCCAACGTCCTGACTTTC. This encodes CASSLRGALSSGANVLTF.

The chain carries TRBV11-2 and TRBJ2-2; TRBD2 is a possible D gene (7 bases). The CDR3 spans 18 residues. V shed 3 bases and J shed 6 bases, with 23 bases lying between them. CDR1 is SGHAT, CDR2 FQNNGV, per germline. The CDR3 is CASSFFGLAGALSGELFF. The CDR3 DNA reads TGTGCCAGCAGCTTCTTTGGATTGGCGGGGGCACTTTCCGGGGAGCTGTTTTTT.

There are a few counts of this clonotype. The genes are TRBV28 and TRBJ2-7; perhaps TRBD1 as D (6 bases). From germline, CDR1 is MDHEN and CDR2 SYDVKM. Trimming removed 7 bases from V and 5 bases from J, with 18 bases in between. CDR3 length: 14 amino acids. In DNA form, the CDR3 reads TGTGCCAGCAATCCGGGACACCCTCAAAACGAGCAGTACTTC. Translating it yields CASNPGHPQNEQYF.